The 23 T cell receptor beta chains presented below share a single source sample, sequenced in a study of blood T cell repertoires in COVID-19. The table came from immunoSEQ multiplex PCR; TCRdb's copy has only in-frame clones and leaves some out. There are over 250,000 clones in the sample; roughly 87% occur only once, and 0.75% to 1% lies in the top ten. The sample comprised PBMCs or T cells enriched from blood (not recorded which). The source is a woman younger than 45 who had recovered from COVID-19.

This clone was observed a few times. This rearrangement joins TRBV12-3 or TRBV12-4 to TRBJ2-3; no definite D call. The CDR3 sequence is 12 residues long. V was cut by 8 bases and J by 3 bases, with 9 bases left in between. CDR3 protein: CASEWATDTQYF. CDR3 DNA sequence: TGTGCCAGCGAGTGGGCTACAGATACGCAGTATTTT.

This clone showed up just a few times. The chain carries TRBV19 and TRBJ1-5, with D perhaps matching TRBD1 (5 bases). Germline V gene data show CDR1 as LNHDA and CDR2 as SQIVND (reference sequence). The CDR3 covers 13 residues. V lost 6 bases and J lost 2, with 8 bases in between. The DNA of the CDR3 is TGTGCCAGTAGAGAAGGGGGCAATCAGCCCCAGCATTTT. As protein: CASREGGNQPQHF. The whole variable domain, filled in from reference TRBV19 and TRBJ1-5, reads DGGITQSPKYLFRKEGQNVTLSCEQNLNHDAMYWYRQDPGQGLRLIYYSQIVNDFQKGDIAEGYSVSREKKESFPLTVTSAQKNPTAFYLCASREGGNQPQHFGDGTRLSIL.

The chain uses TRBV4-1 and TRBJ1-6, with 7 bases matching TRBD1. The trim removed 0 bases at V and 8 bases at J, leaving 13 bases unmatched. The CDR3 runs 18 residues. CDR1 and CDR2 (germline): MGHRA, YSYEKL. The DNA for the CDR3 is TGCGCCAGCAGCCAAGATTATTTCGACAGGGTGCTATATTCACCCCTCCACTTT. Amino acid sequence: CASSQDYFDRVLYSPLHF.

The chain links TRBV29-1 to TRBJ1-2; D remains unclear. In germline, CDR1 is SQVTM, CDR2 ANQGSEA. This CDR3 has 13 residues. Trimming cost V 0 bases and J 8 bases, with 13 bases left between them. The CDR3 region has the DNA TGCAGCGTTGAAGACAAGGGATCGGGGGGCTACACCTTC. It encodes CSVEDKGSGGYTF.

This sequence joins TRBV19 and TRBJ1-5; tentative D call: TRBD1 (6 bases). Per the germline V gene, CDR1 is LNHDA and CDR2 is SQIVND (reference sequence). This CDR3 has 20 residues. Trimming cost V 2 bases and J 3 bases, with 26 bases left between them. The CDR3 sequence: CASSILATGIPIRLNQPQHF. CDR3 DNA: TGTGCCAGTAGTATACTGGCTACAGGGATCCCTATCCGCCTCAATCAGCCCCAGCATTTT.

The CDR3 spells CATSHWGGMSTDTQYF. DNA for the CDR3: TGTGCCACCAGCCATTGGGGGGGAATGAGCACAGATACGCAGTATTTT. The chain has TRBV24-1 and TRBJ2-3; 7 bases are shared with TRBD2. CDR1 and CDR2 (germline): KGHDR, SFDVKD. V gave up 7 bases and J gave up 0 bases; unmatched junction bases: 9. The CDR3 extends over 16 amino acids.

As DNA, the CDR3 is TGTGCCAGCAGTTTAAGAATAGGACAGGACCGGAGAAACACTGAAGCTTTCTTT. Its protein product is CASSLRIGQDRRNTEAFF. This sequence joins TRBV28 and TRBJ1-1; 7 bases fit TRBD1. The CDR3 spans 18 residues. V lost 2 bases, J lost 2 bases, and 14 bases stayed unmatched. Germline V lookup: CDR1 MDHEN, CDR2 SYDVKM.

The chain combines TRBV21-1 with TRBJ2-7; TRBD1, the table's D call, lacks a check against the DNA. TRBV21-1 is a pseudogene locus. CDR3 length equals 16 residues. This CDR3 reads CASSKDTRGPPYEQYF. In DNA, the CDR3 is TGTGCCAGCAGCAAAGATACCAGGGGCCCCCCCTACGAGCAGTACTTC.

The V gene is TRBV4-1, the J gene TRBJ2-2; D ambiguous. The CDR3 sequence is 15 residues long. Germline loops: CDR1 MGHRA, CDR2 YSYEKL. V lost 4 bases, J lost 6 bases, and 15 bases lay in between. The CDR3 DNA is TGCGCCAGCAGCCCCATATTGAGAGTACCCGGGGAGCTGTTTTTT. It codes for CASSPILRVPGELFF.

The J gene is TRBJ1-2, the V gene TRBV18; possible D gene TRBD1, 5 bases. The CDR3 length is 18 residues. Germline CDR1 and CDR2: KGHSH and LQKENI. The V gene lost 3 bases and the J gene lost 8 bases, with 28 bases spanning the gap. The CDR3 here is CASSPLSFVSGEEEGYTF. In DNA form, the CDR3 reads TGTGCCAGCTCACCGTTATCTTTCGTTTCGGGGGAAGAGGAAGGCTACACCTTC. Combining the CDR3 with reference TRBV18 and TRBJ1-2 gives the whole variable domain NAGVMQNPRHLVRRRGQEARLRCSPMKGHSHVYWYRQLPEEGLKFMVYLQKENIIDESGMPKERFSAEFPKEGPSILRIQQVVRGDSAAYFCASSPLSFVSGEEEGYTFGSGTRLTVV.

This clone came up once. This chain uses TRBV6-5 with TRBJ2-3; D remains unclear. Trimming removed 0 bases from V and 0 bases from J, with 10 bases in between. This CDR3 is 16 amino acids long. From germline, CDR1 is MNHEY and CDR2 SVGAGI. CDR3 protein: CASSYSATASTDTQYF. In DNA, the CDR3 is TGTGCCAGCAGTTACTCGGCCACAGCTAGCACAGATACGCAGTATTTT.

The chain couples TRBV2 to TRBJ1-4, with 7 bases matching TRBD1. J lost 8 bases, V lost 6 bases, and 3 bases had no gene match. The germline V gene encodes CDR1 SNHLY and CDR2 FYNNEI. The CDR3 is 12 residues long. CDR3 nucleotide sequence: TGTGCCAGCAGAGGGACAGCCGAAAAACTGTTTTTT. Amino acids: CASRGTAEKLFF.

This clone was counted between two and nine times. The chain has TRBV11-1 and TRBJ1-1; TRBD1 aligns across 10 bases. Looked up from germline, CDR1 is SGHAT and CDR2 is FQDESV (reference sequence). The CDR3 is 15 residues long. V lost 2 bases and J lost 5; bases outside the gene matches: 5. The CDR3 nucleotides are TGTGCCAGCAGCTTAAGGGACAGGGGAGGAACTGAAGCTTTCTTT. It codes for CASSLRDRGGTEAFF.

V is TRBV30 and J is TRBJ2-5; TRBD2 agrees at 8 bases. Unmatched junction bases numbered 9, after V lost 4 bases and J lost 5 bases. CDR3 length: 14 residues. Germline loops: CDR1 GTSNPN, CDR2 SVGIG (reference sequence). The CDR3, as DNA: TGTGCCTGGACGGGGGTAGCGGGGTGGGAGACCCAGTACTTC. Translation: CAWTGVAGWETQYF.

CDR3 region: CASSFLGIYEQYF. CDR3 DNA sequence: TGTGCCAGCAGTTTCCTAGGTATCTACGAGCAGTACTTC. J is TRBJ2-7 and V is TRBV28, with no clear D. Trimming removed 3 bases at V and 3 bases at J, with 9 bases between. In germline, CDR1 is MDHEN, CDR2 SYDVKM. The CDR3 runs to 13 residues. The full variable domain, completed using reference TRBV28 and TRBJ2-7, is DVKVTQSSRYLVKRTGEKVFLECVQDMDHENMFWYRQDPGLGLRLIYFSYDVKMKEKGDIPEGYSVSREKKERFSLILESASTNQTSMYLCASSFLGIYEQYFGPGTRLTVT.

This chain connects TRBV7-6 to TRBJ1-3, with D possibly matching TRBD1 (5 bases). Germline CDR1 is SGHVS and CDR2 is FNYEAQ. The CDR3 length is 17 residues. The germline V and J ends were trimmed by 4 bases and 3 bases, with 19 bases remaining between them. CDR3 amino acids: CASSYLPGGQGGNTIYF. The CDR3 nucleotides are TGTGCCAGCAGCTACCTCCCCGGGGGTCAGGGTGGAAACACCATATATTTT.

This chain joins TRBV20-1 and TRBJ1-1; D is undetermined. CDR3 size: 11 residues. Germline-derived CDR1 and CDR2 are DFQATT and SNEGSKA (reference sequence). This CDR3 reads CSAPVNTEAFF. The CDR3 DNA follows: TGCTCCGCGCCGGTGAACACTGAAGCTTTCTTT.

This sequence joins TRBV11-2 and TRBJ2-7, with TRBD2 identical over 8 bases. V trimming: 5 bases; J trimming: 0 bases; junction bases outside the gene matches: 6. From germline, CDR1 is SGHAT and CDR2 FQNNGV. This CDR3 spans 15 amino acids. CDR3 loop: CASSPLSGSSYEQYF. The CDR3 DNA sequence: TGTGCCAGCAGCCCCTTGAGCGGGAGCTCCTACGAGCAGTACTTC.

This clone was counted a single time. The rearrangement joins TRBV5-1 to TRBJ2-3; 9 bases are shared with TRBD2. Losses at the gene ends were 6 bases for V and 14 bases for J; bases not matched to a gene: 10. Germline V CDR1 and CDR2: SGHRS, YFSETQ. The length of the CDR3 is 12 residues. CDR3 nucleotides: TGCGCCAGCATCCTTAGCGGGGGACCGGGGTATTTT. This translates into CASILSGGPGYF.

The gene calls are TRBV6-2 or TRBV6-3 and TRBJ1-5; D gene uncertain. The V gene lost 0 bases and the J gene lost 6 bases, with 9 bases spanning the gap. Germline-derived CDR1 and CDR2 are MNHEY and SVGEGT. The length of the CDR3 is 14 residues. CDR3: CASSYSWPGQPQHF. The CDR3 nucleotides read TGTGCCAGCAGTTACTCATGGCCGGGTCAGCCCCAGCATTTT.

In DNA form, the CDR3 reads TGTGCCATCAGTGACGCTGGCGGGGGGGCTACCGGGGAGCTGTTTTTT. Translated: CAISDAGGGATGELFF. The chain combines TRBV10-3 with TRBJ2-2, with TRBD2 identical over 9 bases. This CDR3 contains 16 residues. Germline CDR1 and CDR2: ENHRY and SYGVKD. J lost 5 bases, V lost 3 bases, and 7 bases had no gene match.

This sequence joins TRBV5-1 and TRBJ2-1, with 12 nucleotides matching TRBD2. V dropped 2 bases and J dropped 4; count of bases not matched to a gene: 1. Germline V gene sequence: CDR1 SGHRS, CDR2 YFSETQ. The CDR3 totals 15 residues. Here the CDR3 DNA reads TGCGCCAGCAGCTTCACTAGCGGGAGGTACAATGAGCAGTTCTTC. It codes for CASSFTSGRYNEQFF.

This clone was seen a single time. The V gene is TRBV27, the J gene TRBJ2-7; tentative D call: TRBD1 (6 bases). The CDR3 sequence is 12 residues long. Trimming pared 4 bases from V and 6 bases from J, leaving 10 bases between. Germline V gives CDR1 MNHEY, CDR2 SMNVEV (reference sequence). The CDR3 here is CASSYRGIEQYF. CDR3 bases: TGTGCCAGCAGTTATAGGGGGATCGAGCAGTACTTC.